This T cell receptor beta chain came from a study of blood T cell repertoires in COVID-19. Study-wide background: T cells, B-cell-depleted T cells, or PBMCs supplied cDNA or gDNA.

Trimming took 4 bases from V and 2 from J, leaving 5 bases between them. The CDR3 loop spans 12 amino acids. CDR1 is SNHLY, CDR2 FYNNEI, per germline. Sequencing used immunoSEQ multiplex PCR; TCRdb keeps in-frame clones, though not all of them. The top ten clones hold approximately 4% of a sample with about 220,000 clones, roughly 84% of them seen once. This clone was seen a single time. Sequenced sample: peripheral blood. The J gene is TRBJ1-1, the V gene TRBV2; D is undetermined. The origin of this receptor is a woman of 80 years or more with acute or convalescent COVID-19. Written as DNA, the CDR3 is TGTGCCAGCAGTGTCATCAACACTGAAGCTTTCTTT. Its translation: CASSVINTEAFF.